One and the same sample provided the 29 T cell receptor beta chains below, sequenced in a study of regulatory T cells in long-lasting Graves disease (dated by TCRdb to about 2021). The sample's time point, from its label and the paper: newly diagnosed GD, antithyroid drugs for less than 3 months. For both TCR sequencing and RNA sequencing, RNA was extracted from PBMCs using TRIzol. Libraries were built with multiplex PCR. The reads were generated on an Illumina HiSeq 4000. To build TCR beta libraries, CDR3 regions were amplified by Arm-PCR using iRepertoire HTBI primers. TCRdb handled the public reads itself, with Q25 trimming in fastp and clone calling in MiXCR, and kept productive beta chains. Entries that share a CDR3 protein sequence are merged under the most common genes and DNA. The sample includes a few hundred thousand distinct CDR3 sequences, with roughly 17% observed a single time. Clones ranked in the top ten supply 20% to 25% of the sample.

This sample also belongs to another study, concerning T cells in Graves' hyperthyroidism and ophthalmopathy.

The sequencing used peripheral blood mononuclear cells (PBMCs), collected at new diagnosis, from a patient treated with antithyroid drugs. All receptors derive from a woman between 18 and 30 years old with Graves disease. Donor details come from another sample of the same person, matched by shared clones.

This clonotype was seen at least ten times. This chain connects TRBV18 to TRBJ2-1; D not certain. Germline CDR1 is KGHSH and CDR2 is LQKENI. V lost 4 bases to trimming and J lost 6 bases, with 13 bases between them. CDR3 length: 14 amino acids. The CDR3 loop reads CASSRGSLVNEQFF. The CDR3 coding sequence is TGTGCCAGCTCACGGGGTAGCCTAGTCAATGAGCAGTTCTTC.

The genes are TRBV7-9 and TRBJ2-1, with D perhaps TRBD1 or TRBD2 (7 bases each). This CDR3 has 16 amino acids. CDR1 and CDR2 from the germline V gene are SEHNR and FQNEAQ (reference sequence). The V gene lost 5 bases and the J gene lost 7 bases, with 21 bases spanning the gap. The CDR3 DNA reads TGTGCCAGCAGCCAGGGGGGGCATGCGGGAGTGAATGAGCAGTTCTTC. The encoded protein is CASSQGGHAGVNEQFF.

This clonotype came up many times. V is TRBV18 and J is TRBJ1-1; the D is unclear. Trimming pared 8 bases from V and 5 bases from J, leaving 9 bases between. CDR1 KGHSH and CDR2 LQKENI come from the germline V gene. The CDR3 is made up of 11 amino acids. CDR3 DNA sequence: TGTGCCAGCAGTCCCGGGACTGAAGCTTTCTTT. It codes for CASSPGTEAFF.

Ten or more counts support this clonotype. The genes are TRBV27 and TRBJ1-1; TRBD1 matches at 8 bases. Germline values: CDR1 MNHEY, CDR2 SMNVEV (reference sequence). V lost 2 bases, J lost 3 bases, and 11 bases stayed unmatched. This CDR3 has 17 residues. CDR3 sequence (DNA): TGTGCCAGCAGTTTACGGGTGGACAGGGAGATGGACACTGAAGCTTTCTTT. Residues: CASSLRVDREMDTEAFF.

The sample holds many counts of this clonotype. The rearrangement joins TRBV5-1 to TRBJ2-3, with 7 bases aligning to TRBD2. CDR1 is SGHRS, CDR2 YFSETQ, per germline. The V gene end was trimmed by 7 bases and the J gene end by 3 bases; junction bases not matched to a gene: 8. The CDR3 spans 14 residues. The CDR3 loop is CASWTRLWTDTQYF. The CDR3 nucleotides are TGCGCCAGCTGGACTAGGCTGTGGACAGATACGCAGTATTTT.

This clonotype occurred many times. The V call is TRBV2, the J call TRBJ2-1; the D gene is possibly TRBD2 (6 bases). This CDR3 has 14 residues. V was pared by 8 bases and J by 8 bases, with 19 bases between. Germline loops: CDR1 SNHLY, CDR2 FYNNEI. The CDR3 loop is CASGGLPKPHEQFF. The CDR3 DNA is TGTGCCAGCGGGGGACTCCCAAAGCCTCATGAGCAGTTCTTC.

This clonotype was detected only a few times. The chain has TRBV9 and TRBJ1-2; D may be TRBD1 (5 bases). The CDR3 contains 10 residues. Trimming pared 3 bases from V and 8 bases from J, leaving 5 bases between. In germline, CDR1 is SGDLS, CDR2 YYNGEE. The chain's CDR3 is CASSGDGYTF. CDR3 nucleotides: TGTGCCAGCAGCGGGGACGGCTACACCTTC.

The rearrangement links TRBV6-5 to TRBJ1-1, with 9 bases fitting TRBD1. The V segment lost 2 bases and the J segment 2 bases; nucleotides outside the gene matches: 6. The CDR3 length is 16 residues. Germline V lookup: CDR1 MNHEY, CDR2 SVGAGI. The CDR3 spells CASSYVPGQGNTEAFF. The CDR3 region has the DNA TGTGCCAGCAGTTACGTGCCGGGACAGGGTAACACTGAAGCTTTCTTT.

Turning to this clonotype: This may stem from a read error, because a much larger clone lies one nucleotide away. The chain uses TRBV2 and TRBJ1-1; D is possibly TRBD1 (5 bases). V was cut by 7 bases and J by 3 bases, with 18 bases left in between. Germline V gene sequence: CDR1 SNHLY, CDR2 FYNNEI. CDR3 length equals 15 residues. The CDR3 region has the DNA TGTGCCAGCACTGCAGCGCAGGGATCACACACTGAAGCTTTCTTT. Its translation is CASTAAQGSHTEAFF.

This clonotype was seen once. The chain has TRBV11-2 and TRBJ2-5; D is possibly TRBD1 (6 bases). V was trimmed by 5 bases and J by 2 bases, leaving 18 bases between them. Germline V gene data show CDR1 as SGHAT and CDR2 as FQNNGV. This CDR3 spans 16 amino acids. The CDR3 DNA reads TGTGCCAGCAGCCCCGGGACCAGGGGTCCACAAGAGACCCAGTACTTC. Translating gives CASSPGTRGPQETQYF.

This clonotype was recorded many times. The chain uses TRBV18 and TRBJ2-4; 11 bases line up with TRBD1. The CDR3 consists of 15 residues. Per germline, CDR1 KGHSH and CDR2 LQKENI. V was pared by 0 bases and J by 6 bases, with 1 base of the junction left unmatched. The CDR3 DNA sequence: TGTGCCAGCTCACCACCGGGACAGGGGGGAAACATTCAGTACTTC. The encoded protein is CASSPPGQGGNIQYF. The variable domain in full, with the rest retrieved from reference TRBV18 and TRBJ2-4, is NAGVMQNPRHLVRRRGQEARLRCSPMKGHSHVYWYRQLPEEGLKFMVYLQKENIIDESGMPKERFSAEFPKEGPSILRIQQVVRGDSAAYFCASSPPGQGGNIQYFGAGTRLSVL.

Worth noting for this clonotype: Possible read error: a much larger clone is one base away. This chain connects TRBV2 to TRBJ1-2; no firm D call. V lost 4 bases and J lost 8, with 17 bases in between. CDR3 length: 14 amino acids. Germline CDR1 reads SNHLY; CDR2 reads FYNNEI. Here the CDR3 reads CASSGRSPAEGYTF. The CDR3 DNA follows: TGTGCCAGCAGTGGTAGATCCCCGGCGGAGGGCTACACCTTC.

This clonotype appeared many times. The chain couples TRBV28 to TRBJ2-7; D could derive from TRBD1 or TRBD2 (5 bases each). With 5 bases removed from V and 2 bases from J, the gap between germline ends came to 13 bases. This CDR3 is 14 amino acids long. Germline loops: CDR1 MDHEN, CDR2 SYDVKM. The CDR3: CASSHQGRPYEQYF. CDR3 DNA sequence: TGTGCCAGCAGTCATCAGGGACGGCCCTACGAGCAGTACTTC. The variable domain in full, with the rest retrieved from reference TRBV28 and TRBJ2-7, is DVKVTQSSRYLVKRTGEKVFLECVQDMDHENMFWYRQDPGLGLRLIYFSYDVKMKEKGDIPEGYSVSREKKERFSLILESASTNQTSMYLCASSHQGRPYEQYFGPGTRLTVT.

This clonotype was observed at least ten times. The rearrangement uses TRBV6-1 and TRBJ2-2, with D possibly being TRBD1 (6 bases). The germline V and J ends were trimmed by 6 bases and 4 bases, with 15 bases remaining between them. The CDR3 has 15 amino acids. Germline V CDR1 and CDR2: MNHNS, SASEGT. The CDR3 region is CASSRDRSSTGELFF. In DNA form, the CDR3 reads TGTGCCAGCAGCCGTGACAGGAGTTCCACCGGGGAGCTGTTTTTT.

The rearrangement uses TRBV5-1 and TRBJ2-7; the match to TRBD2 covers 10 bases. The CDR3 has 16 residues. J was trimmed by 0 bases and V by 5 bases; bases with no gene match: 8. From germline, CDR1 is SGHRS and CDR2 YFSETQ. CDR3 in DNA: TGCGCCAGCAGGTGGACTAGCGGATCGAGCTCCTACGAGCAGTACTTC. Protein sequence: CASRWTSGSSSYEQYF.

The chain is built from TRBV6-1 and TRBJ2-4; a weak D match, TRBD2 (5 bases). The CDR3 spans 19 residues. The germline V and J ends were trimmed by 9 bases and 0 bases, with 27 bases remaining between them. The V gene's germline CDR1 is MNHNS and CDR2 SASEGT. CDR3 loop: CARSREGESQSIAKNIQYF. The CDR3 nucleotides read TGTGCCAGATCCCGTGAGGGCGAATCCCAATCGATAGCCAAAAACATTCAGTACTTC.

Of note for this clonotype: This may come from a read error, since a much larger clone is one base off. It is likely a read error, because the conserved phenylalanine at the end of the CDR3 is missing. The V call is TRBV2, the J call TRBJ2-1; maybe TRBD2 (6 bases). Germline assignment: CDR1 SNHLY and CDR2 FYNNEI. This CDR3 has 13 residues. Trimming took off 7 bases at V and 10 bases at J, with 17 bases between the two ends. In DNA, the CDR3 is TGTGCCAGCACCCGACTTGGGGGGAGCGAGCAGTTCTCC. Protein product: CASTRLGGSEQFS.

This clonotype was seen at least ten times. The chain has TRBV5-6 and TRBJ2-2; D not certain. CDR1 SGHDT and CDR2 YYEEEE come from the germline V gene. CDR3 length: 15 amino acids. Trimming removed 0 bases at V and 5 bases at J, with 11 bases between. CDR3 nucleotides: TGTGCCAGCAGCTTGGATGTAGGGCAGACCGGGGAGCTGTTTTTT. Amino acid sequence: CASSLDVGQTGELFF.

This clonotype appeared once. A far larger clone is one base from this, pointing to a likely read error. V usage is TRBV13 and J usage is TRBJ1-1, with D unresolved. Germline V gene data show CDR1 as PRHDT and CDR2 as FYEKMQ (reference sequence). The germline V and J ends were trimmed by 6 bases and 4 bases, with 15 bases remaining between them. CDR3 size: 14 residues. The CDR3 nucleotides read TGTGCCAGCAGAAGGATAGGGCCGGGCACTGAAGCTTTCTTT. Translation: CASRRIGPGTEAFF.

This clonotype occurred many times. The chain joins TRBV28 to TRBJ2-3; D might be TRBD1 or TRBD2, each matching 6 bases. CDR1 is MDHEN and CDR2 is SYDVKM in the germline V gene. The CDR3 length is 16 residues. With 3 bases removed from V and 4 bases from J, the gap between germline ends came to 17 bases. CDR3 amino acids: CASSFVGGRGADTQYF. CDR3 sequence (DNA): TGTGCCAGCAGTTTTGTTGGGGGGCGCGGCGCAGATACGCAGTATTTT.

This clonotype was counted a few times. The chain carries TRBV9 and TRBJ2-1; 13 nucleotides line up with TRBD2. Judging by the DNA end, TRBJ2-5 fits better; the J call may be wrong. CDR1 SGDLS and CDR2 YYNGEE come from the germline V gene. This CDR3 contains 16 residues. This chain's CDR3 is CASSPRTSGGSETQYF. Written as DNA, the CDR3 is TGTGCCAGCAGCCCCCGGACTAGCGGGGGTTCGGAGACCCAGTACTTC.

This clonotype was observed many times. This rearrangement joins TRBV6-1 to TRBJ1-2; a weak D match, TRBD1 (5 bases). The V gene's germline CDR1 is MNHNS and CDR2 SASEGT. The CDR3 covers 15 residues. Trimming stripped 2 bases from V and 4 bases from J, with 14 bases between. The CDR3 bases are TGTGCCAGCAGTGAACTCCCCAGGGCTGGCTATGGCTACACCTTC. Amino acids: CASSELPRAGYGYTF.

This clonotype was counted many times. The CDR3, as DNA: TGTGCCAGCTCCTACCGGGACTCTGGAAACACCATATATTTT. Protein: CASSYRDSGNTIYF. V gene TRBV18 combines with J gene TRBJ1-3, with D unclear. V was cut by 6 bases and J by 0 bases, with 9 bases left in between. Germline CDR1 and CDR2: KGHSH and LQKENI. This CDR3 contains 14 residues. Using reference TRBV18 and TRBJ1-3 for the parts outside the CDR3, the full variable domain is NAGVMQNPRHLVRRRGQEARLRCSPMKGHSHVYWYRQLPEEGLKFMVYLQKENIIDESGMPKERFSAEFPKEGPSILRIQQVVRGDSAAYFCASSYRDSGNTIYFGEGSWLTVV.

As regards this clonotype: This may be a read error: a much more frequent sequence differs by one nucleotide. In DNA, the CDR3 is TGCAGTGCCAAGCGGGACGCGAACATCGGGGAGCTGTTTTTT. Amino acids: CSAKRDANIGELFF. The chain couples TRBV20-1 to TRBJ2-2, with 7 nucleotides matching TRBD2. CDR1 DFQATT and CDR2 SNEGSKA come from the germline V gene (reference sequence). The CDR3 runs 14 residues.

J is TRBJ2-7 and V is TRBV3-1; 8 nucleotides agree with TRBD2. Germline-derived CDR1 and CDR2 are LGHDT and YNNKEL (reference sequence). The CDR3 contains 15 residues. The ends lost 2 bases at V and 2 bases at J; junction bases unmatched: 5. CDR3 nucleotides: TGTGCCAGCAGCCAACCGGGACTAGGTACCTACGAGCAGTACTTC. Translation gives CASSQPGLGTYEQYF.

This clonotype appeared a few times. This chain links TRBV6-2 or TRBV6-3 with TRBJ1-5; 10 bases are shared with TRBD1. Losses at the gene ends were 6 bases for V and 2 bases for J; bases not matched to a gene: 7. CDR1 and CDR2 from the germline V gene are MNHEY and SVGEGT. The CDR3 length is 16 residues. The CDR3 region is CASSSGTGVGNQPQHF. The CDR3 region has the DNA TGTGCCAGCAGCTCCGGGACAGGGGTCGGCAATCAGCCCCAGCATTTT.

This chain connects TRBV7-8 to TRBJ2-3; 14 nucleotides line up with TRBD2. Germline CDR1 SGHVS, CDR2 FQNEAQ. V lost 1 base and J lost 7; bases outside the gene matches: 16. The CDR3 consists of 20 residues. The CDR3 spells CASSLVGGTSGSGDPNTQYF. Written as DNA, the CDR3 is TGTGCCAGCAGCTTAGTTGGCGGGACTAGCGGGAGCGGGGATCCGAATACGCAGTATTTT. Based on the CDR3 plus reference TRBV7-8 and TRBJ2-3, the full variable domain is GAGVSQSPRYKVAKRGQDVALRCDPISGHVSLFWYQQALGQGPEFLTYFQNEAQLDKSGLPSDRFFAERPEGSVSTLKIQRTQQEDSAVYLCASSLVGGTSGSGDPNTQYFGPGTRLTVL.

About this clonotype: A much larger clonotype is one base distant, so this may be a read error. The genes are TRBV20-1 and TRBJ2-1, with 10 bases identical to TRBD2. CDR1 is DFQATT, CDR2 SNEGSKA, per germline (reference sequence). Trimming cost V 3 bases and J 8 bases; bases outside gene matches: 7. This CDR3 region has 14 residues. In DNA form, the CDR3 reads TGCAGTGCTAGGGAAGCGGGGGGGCTCGATGAGCAGTTCTTC. Translating gives CSAREAGGLDEQFF.

This clonotype has a count of ten or more. The CDR3 sequence: CASSQAGQGRGTDTQYF. DNA of the CDR3: TGTGCCAGCAGTCAAGCGGGACAGGGTAGGGGCACAGATACGCAGTATTTT. The rearrangement joins TRBV28 to TRBJ2-3, with 9 bases lining up with TRBD1. CDR1 is MDHEN, CDR2 SYDVKM, per germline. Trimming removed 5 bases from V and 1 base from J; junction bases left unmatched: 10. This CDR3 region has 17 residues.